The 23 T cell receptor beta chains presented below share a single source sample, sequenced in a study of blood T cell repertoires in COVID-19. Data came from immunoSEQ multiplex PCR; TCRdb stores just in-frame clones and leaves some out. The sample holds 140,000 to 150,000 clones, more than 75% seen once. The sequenced sample was peripheral blood. The receptors were sampled from a human donor with acute or convalescent COVID-19. The donor label of this sample is uncertain.

In its sample, this clone was seen once. The rearrangement links TRBV14 to TRBJ2-6; D is unclear. The V end lost 10 bases, the J end lost 2 bases, and 6 bases lay between the germline ends. Germline V CDR1 and CDR2: SGHDN, FVKESK. CDR3 length: 12 amino acids. In DNA form, the CDR3 reads TGTGCCAAGCAGGCTGGGGCCAACGTCCTGACTTTC. As protein: CAKQAGANVLTF.

The rearrangement joins TRBV18 to TRBJ2-2, with D possibly matching TRBD2 (6 bases). Germline V gene sequence: CDR1 KGHSH, CDR2 LQKENI. V lost 0 bases to trimming and J lost 5 bases, with 13 bases between them. The CDR3 is made up of 16 amino acids. In DNA form, the CDR3 reads TGTGCCAGCTCACCACCGCGACTAGGGTCTACCGGGGAGCTGTTTTTT. Protein: CASSPPRLGSTGELFF. The full variable domain, its missing parts supplied by reference TRBV18 and TRBJ2-2, is NAGVMQNPRHLVRRRGQEARLRCSPMKGHSHVYWYRQLPEEGLKFMVYLQKENIIDESGMPKERFSAEFPKEGPSILRIQQVVRGDSAAYFCASSPPRLGSTGELFFGEGSRLTVL.

The chain uses TRBV7-3 and TRBJ1-3; no definite D call. V was cut by 4 bases and J by 1 base, with 5 bases left in between. Germline loops: CDR1 SGHTA, CDR2 FQGTGA. The CDR3 has 13 residues. In DNA, the CDR3 is TGTGCCAGCAGCTACAATTCTGGAAACACCATATATTTT. It is translated as CASSYNSGNTIYF.

The chain recombines TRBV10-3 with TRBJ2-3; the match to TRBD1 covers 7 bases. The J segment lost 2 bases and the V segment lost 0 bases, leaving 2 bases of the junction unmatched. CDR1 and CDR2 from the germline V gene are ENHRY and SYGVKD. There are 15 residues in the CDR3. Written as DNA, the CDR3 is TGTGCCATCAGTGAGTCCAGGGGGATCACAGATACGCAGTATTTT. The encoded protein is CAISESRGITDTQYF.

This clone was seen more than once but under ten times. The rearrangement links TRBV21-1 to TRBJ2-7; TRBD1 is the table's D call, not checked against the DNA. TRBV21-1 is termed a pseudogene. The CDR3 runs to 18 residues. CDR3 nucleotide sequence: TGTGCCAGCAGCAAAGCCCCCCCTGACAGGGGGTTTAACTACGAGCAGTACGTC. It encodes CASSKAPPDRGFNYEQYV.

V gene TRBV7-2 combines with J gene TRBJ2-1; D might be TRBD2 (6 bases). The CDR3 spans 14 residues. CDR1 is SGHTA, CDR2 FQGNSA, per germline. The V gene lost 3 bases and the J gene lost 7 bases, with 13 bases spanning the gap. CDR3 region: CASSFGTGWNEQFF. The CDR3 coding sequence is TGTGCCAGCAGCTTCGGGACTGGGTGGAATGAGCAGTTCTTC.

The chain employs TRBV24-1 and TRBJ2-3; D is perhaps TRBD1 (6 bases). The CDR3 sequence is 18 residues long. V lost 2 bases and J 0 bases, leaving 17 bases between the germline ends. Germline values: CDR1 KGHDR, CDR2 SFDVKD. The CDR3, as DNA: TGTGCCACCAGTGATTGGGGCAGGGGACGACCTAGCACAGATACGCAGTATTTT. Translating it yields CATSDWGRGRPSTDTQYF.

The gene calls are TRBV7-8 and TRBJ1-1; D is uncertain. This CDR3 spans 16 amino acids. V was cut by 5 bases and J by 0 bases, with 16 bases left in between. CDR1 and CDR2 from the germline V gene are SGHVS and FQNEAQ. The CDR3 sequence: CASSLRARGMNTEAFF. CDR3 DNA sequence: TGTGCCAGCAGCCTGAGGGCCCGCGGTATGAACACTGAAGCTTTCTTT. Drawing the rest from reference TRBV7-8 and TRBJ1-1, the complete variable domain is GAGVSQSPRYKVAKRGQDVALRCDPISGHVSLFWYQQALGQGPEFLTYFQNEAQLDKSGLPSDRFFAERPEGSVSTLKIQRTQQEDSAVYLCASSLRARGMNTEAFFGQGTRLTVV.

The chain carries TRBV14 and TRBJ1-1; D gene unclear. The CDR3 is 13 residues long. Germline V gene sequence: CDR1 SGHDN, CDR2 FVKESK. V lost 7 bases to trimming and J lost 4 bases, with 13 bases between them. CDR3 sequence reads: CASKPLASTEAFF. CDR3 DNA: TGTGCCAGCAAACCCCTAGCGAGCACTGAAGCTTTCTTT.

This chain links TRBV27 with TRBJ2-5; the D gene is possibly TRBD2 (6 bases). This CDR3 has 12 residues. Trimming shortened V by 7 bases and J by 7 bases, and 13 bases separated the two germline ends. Germline lookup yields CDR1 MNHEY and CDR2 SMNVEV (reference sequence). In nucleotides, the CDR3 is TGTGCCAGCAAGGCCGGAGGGGCGACCCAGTACTTC. This sequence encodes CASKAGGATQYF.

The V and J genes are TRBV6-5 and TRBJ1-1; D is unresolved. Germline values: CDR1 MNHEY, CDR2 SVGAGI. V was trimmed by 7 bases and J by 2 bases, leaving 17 bases between them. CDR3 size: 15 residues. Here the CDR3 reads CASTPLRERNTEAFF. The CDR3 bases are TGTGCCAGCACCCCCCTGCGGGAACGCAACACTGAAGCTTTCTTT.

The V call is TRBV6-5, the J call TRBJ2-3; 9 nucleotides align to TRBD2. Germline loops: CDR1 MNHEY, CDR2 SVGAGI. This CDR3 has 14 residues. Trimming removed 6 bases from V and 2 bases from J; junction bases left unmatched: 3. The CDR3 bases are TGTGCCAGCAGGGCTAGCGGGAACACAGATACGCAGTATTTT. This translates into CASRASGNTDTQYF.

Here the CDR3 reads CASSPLQETQYF. In nucleotides, the CDR3 is TGTGCCAGCAGCCCCTTGCAAGAGACCCAGTACTTC. This chain connects TRBV7-9 to TRBJ2-5; D is unclear. This CDR3 comprises 12 residues. Germline lookup yields CDR1 SEHNR and CDR2 FQNEAQ (reference sequence). Deletions cut 5 bases from V and 2 bases from J, with 6 bases between. Supplemented by reference TRBV7-9 and TRBJ2-5, the full variable domain reads DTGVSQNPRHKITKRGQNVTFRCDPISEHNRLYWYRQTLGQGPEFLTYFQNEAQLEKSRLLSDRFSAERPKGSFSTLEIQRTEQGDSAMYLCASSPLQETQYFGPGTRLLVL.

The chain is built from TRBV6-5 and TRBJ2-7; 8 bases map to TRBD1. This CDR3 region has 15 residues. Germline V lookup: CDR1 MNHEY, CDR2 SVGAGI. With 5 bases clipped from V and 0 bases from J, the junction kept 6 bases outside the gene matches. CDR3 sequence reads: CASSRQGSSSYEQYV. The CDR3 region has the DNA TGTGCCAGCAGTAGACAGGGGTCAAGCTCCTACGAGCAGTACGTC.

The chain joins TRBV19 to TRBJ1-1; D call uncertain. V gave up 3 bases and J gave up 4 bases, with 12 bases separating them. The CDR3 sequence is 14 residues long. Germline V gives CDR1 LNHDA, CDR2 SQIVND (reference sequence). The CDR3: CASSILGRATEAFF. The CDR3 DNA reads TGTGCCAGTAGTATTCTTGGGAGGGCCACTGAAGCTTTCTTT.

This chain uses TRBV4-3 with TRBJ2-1, with TRBD2 matching 13 bases. V lost 0 bases and J lost 3; bases outside the gene matches: 5. There are 18 residues in the CDR3. CDR1 LGHNA and CDR2 YSLEER come from the germline V gene. The CDR3 sequence: CASSQDMTSGGHYNEQFF. CDR3 coding DNA: TGCGCCAGCAGCCAAGATATGACTAGCGGGGGGCACTACAATGAGCAGTTCTTC.

V is TRBV28 and J is TRBJ2-7, with 7 nucleotides matching TRBD1. After removal of 6 bases from V and 0 bases from J, the junction contained 11 bases not matched to a gene. Germline V gives CDR1 MDHEN, CDR2 SYDVKM. CDR3 length: 16 amino acids. Written as DNA, the CDR3 is TGTGCCAGCAGCCCCCGGACAGGATCGGGCTCCTACGAGCAGTACGTC. Its protein is CASSPRTGSGSYEQYV.

The CDR3 region is CASSTPSGLRSGYTF. CDR3 nucleotides: TGTGCCAGTAGTACCCCCTCGGGACTCCGGAGCGGCTACACCTTC. The chain employs TRBV19 and TRBJ1-2; the D gene is possibly TRBD1 (5 bases). Germline V gene lookup returns CDR1 LNHDA and CDR2 SQIVND (reference sequence). The CDR3 totals 15 residues. V lost 4 bases and J 8 bases, leaving 20 bases between the germline ends.

The chain has TRBV4-3 and TRBJ2-5, with TRBD1 as a possible D gene (5 bases). The CDR3 length is 15 residues. CDR1 and CDR2 (germline): LGHNA, YSLEER. The V end lost 2 bases, the J end lost 9 bases, and 19 bases lay between the germline ends. CDR3 DNA: TGCGCCAGCAGCCAACAAGCGACAGATACCATGTCCCAGTACTTC. It specifies CASSQQATDTMSQYF.

In this sample, this clone turned up once. The genes are TRBV19 and TRBJ2-1; maybe TRBD2 (7 bases). Germline CDR1 and CDR2: LNHDA and SQIVND (reference sequence). The CDR3 has 16 residues. V was cut by 0 bases and J by 2 bases, with 11 bases left in between. Written as DNA, the CDR3 is TGTGCCAGTAGTATAGAAGGGGGGGGACCCTACAATGAGCAGTTCTTC. Translation: CASSIEGGGPYNEQFF.

This clone was counted only a few times. V usage is TRBV11-2 and J usage is TRBJ1-3; D not resolved. Germline-derived CDR1 and CDR2 are SGHAT and FQNNGV. The CDR3 spans 15 residues. V was cut by 0 bases and J by 4 bases, with 10 bases left in between. The CDR3 DNA sequence: TGTGCCAGCAGCTTAGATTTGGAGAGGGGAAACACCATATATTTT. Residues: CASSLDLERGNTIYF.

The chain couples TRBV5-1 to TRBJ2-2; TRBD1 aligns across 9 bases. The V segment lost 3 bases and the J segment 5 bases; nucleotides outside the gene matches: 5. The CDR3 is 15 residues long. CDR1 and CDR2 (germline): SGHRS, YFSETQ. CDR3 nucleotides: TGCGCCAGCAGCTCGTGGACAGGGGAGACCGGGGAGCTGTTTTTT. Translated, it gives CASSSWTGETGELFF. Drawing the rest from reference TRBV5-1 and TRBJ2-2, the complete variable domain is KAGVTQTPRYLIKTRGQQVTLSCSPISGHRSVSWYQQTPGQGLQFLFEYFSETQRNKGNFPGRFSGRQFSNSRSEMNVSTLELGDSALYLCASSSWTGETGELFFGEGSRLTVL.

This chain joins TRBV5-1 and TRBJ2-3; tentatively, D is TRBD1 (6 bases). V gave up 4 bases and J gave up 0 bases, with 12 bases separating them. CDR3 length: 15 amino acids. CDR1 is SGHRS and CDR2 is YFSETQ in the germline V gene. DNA for the CDR3: TGCGCCAGCAGCAGATCAGGGGTTAGCACAGATACGCAGTATTTT. The encoded protein is CASSRSGVSTDTQYF.